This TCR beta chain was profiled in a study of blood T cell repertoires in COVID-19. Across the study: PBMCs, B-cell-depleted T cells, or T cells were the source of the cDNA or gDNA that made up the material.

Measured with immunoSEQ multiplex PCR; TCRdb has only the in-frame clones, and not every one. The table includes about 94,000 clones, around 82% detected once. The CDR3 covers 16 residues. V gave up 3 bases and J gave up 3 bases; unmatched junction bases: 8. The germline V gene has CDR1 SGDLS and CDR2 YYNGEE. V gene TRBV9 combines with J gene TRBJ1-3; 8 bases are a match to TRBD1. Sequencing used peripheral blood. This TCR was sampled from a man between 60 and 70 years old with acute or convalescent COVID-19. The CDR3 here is CASSADPQGGGNTIYF. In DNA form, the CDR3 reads TGTGCCAGCAGCGCAGACCCACAGGGGGGTGGAAACACCATATATTTT.